This T cell receptor (beta chain) was sequenced in a study of shared clonotypes between healthy human individuals. TCRdb keeps only in-frame clones here, not all; method: immunoSEQ multiplex PCR. This sample has 950,000 to 1,200,000 clones, with 70% to 80% found just once. Trimming pared 9 bases from V and 6 bases from J, leaving 20 bases between. Germline CDR1 and CDR2: SGHAT and FQDESV (reference sequence). The CDR3 covers 15 residues. General study points: What naive subsets generally showed was a larger estimated richness than memory subsets showed.

With regard to this clone: Antigen: not known. It is likely a read error: a sequence one base away is far more abundant.

CD4+ cells were split into CD45RA+ naive and CD45RA-negative memory subsets. This TCR came from a man aged 18 to 30 in good health. Some clones in this sample may be carry-over from other donors' samples. The chain carries TRBV11-1 and TRBJ2-2; D not resolved. Sequencing input: memory CD4+ T cells from PBMCs. Subset of the sample: CD45RA-negative fraction. The CDR3 DNA follows: TGTGCCAGACTTCGTCCTCCGATTCGCGCCGGGGAGCTGTTTTTT. This codes for CARLRPPIRAGELFF.